These T cell receptor beta chains were read from a single sample in a study of shared clonotypes between healthy human individuals. This table comes from immunoSEQ multiplex PCR, and its TCRdb copy is limited to in-frame clones, with some not included. The sample lists millions of clones, 95% occurring once. Sequences were obtained from naive CD4+ T cells sorted from blood. The receptors derive from a young man in good health. The CDR3 runs from the conserved cysteine through the conserved F or W. The order of the fields is V gene, J gene, CDR3 protein.

TRBV6-5	TRBJ2-2	CASTSAGTNTGELFF
TRBV5-4	TRBJ2-1	CASSFSPGLAYNEQFF
TRBV28	TRBJ1-1	CASSFGTLNTEAFF
TRBV5-1	TRBJ2-7	CASSLGGTANYEQYF
TRBV29-1	TRBJ2-2	CSVRAGVDTGELFF
TRBV28	TRBJ1-1	CASSSSGTGGTAAFF
TRBV6-5	TRBJ2-7	CASRLSSGSEQYF
TRBV6-5	TRBJ1-1	CATNRGSAEAFF
TRBV6-1	TRBJ1-1	CASASVPGSTEAFF
TRBV18	TRBJ2-1	CASSALGTSGSNEQFF
TRBV6-5	TRBJ2-2	CASKGRGAGTGELFF
TRBV5-1	TRBJ2-1	CASSWDRVSNEQFF
TRBV30	TRBJ1-1	CAWRQVVNTEAFF
TRBV7-2	TRBJ1-2	CASSLELGQFYGYTF
TRBV30	TRBJ2-7	CAWSVSISISEQYF
TRBV6-1	TRBJ2-2	CASSEGGTGELFF
TRBV30	TRBJ1-3	CAWSRPPVDTIYF
TRBV19	TRBJ2-7	CARNSGRLYEQYF
TRBV6-5	TRBJ2-4	CASSYGTFTAKNIQYF
TRBV5-1	TRBJ1-2	CASSLERTLGYTF
TRBV28	TRBJ1-3	CASGVQERSGNTIYF
TRBV15	TRBJ2-6	CATSRDNRSSGANVLTF
TRBV2	TRBJ2-7	CASSDQQGRRNEQYF
TRBV30	TRBJ2-5	CAWMTGGGETQYF
TRBV6-6	TRBJ2-1	CASSYGTSAYNEQFF
TRBV7-8	TRBJ2-7	CASSSPLYEQYF
TRBV2	TRBJ1-1	CASRAGQRPTEAFF
TRBV5-1	TRBJ2-3	CASSLGPGVDTQYF
TRBV5-1	TRBJ1-4	CASSLAGVKEKLFF
TRBV7-4	TRBJ1-2	CASSLEGGTVPYGYTF
TRBV29-1	TRBJ1-2	CSAGGNYGYTF